Below are 27 T cell receptor beta chains sequenced from a single sample in a study of PD-1 blockade in classical Hodgkin lymphoma (dated by TCRdb to about 2020). Libraries were constructed by the immunoSEQ multiplex PCR assay. This is the immuneACCESS table as TCRdb keeps it, with only in-frame sequences that have V and J called. A part of the clones is gone; compared with another copy, unresolved V genes explain less than half, and the rest is unexplained. In this sample the table shows approximately 90,000 clones, over 80% of which occur a single time. Approximately 17% of the sample rests with the top ten. Sample time point, as interpreted from the label and publication: cycle 4 day 1 (C4D1), after more than five weeks of nivolumab. All trial patients had relapsed after autologous stem cell transplantation, with cohorts A, B and C differing in prior brentuximab vedotin exposure. The sequenced sample was peripheral blood mononuclear cells (PBMCs), obtained before the fourth cycle of nivolumab. All receptors come from a human donor with classical Hodgkin lymphoma.

This sequence joins TRBV28 and TRBJ2-7; D might be TRBD1 (5 bases). Germline values: CDR1 MDHEN, CDR2 SYDVKM. The germline V and J ends were trimmed by 2 bases and 2 bases, with 10 bases remaining between them. The CDR3 contains 14 residues. The DNA for the CDR3 is TGTGCCAGCAGTTTAAGTGGACACACCTACGAGCAGTACTTC. Its protein product is CASSLSGHTYEQYF.

The chain is built from TRBV9 and TRBJ1-2; unclear D gene. Germline CDR1 and CDR2: SGDLS and YYNGEE. The CDR3 has 14 amino acids. The ends were cut back, 4 bases at V and 2 bases at J, with 12 bases in the middle. CDR3 nucleotide sequence: TGTGCCAGCAGCCAGATGACGGCAAACTATGGCTACACCTTC. It yields the protein CASSQMTANYGYTF.

This chain joins TRBV19 and TRBJ2-7, with TRBD2 matching over 8 bases. The CDR3 runs to 15 residues. Germline V gives CDR1 LNHDA, CDR2 SQIVND (reference sequence). Trimming at V came to 1 base and at J to 0 bases, leaving 2 bases not matched to a gene. The CDR3, as DNA: TGTGCCAGTAGTATAGGACTAGCGCCCTCCTACGAGCAGTACTTC. Its protein is CASSIGLAPSYEQYF.

In DNA form, the CDR3 reads TGTGCCTGGAGTGCGCTAGCGGGAGCGAGTGAGCAGTTCTTC. Amino acid sequence: CAWSALAGASEQFF. V is TRBV30 and J is TRBJ2-1; the match to TRBD2 covers 10 bases. The CDR3 has 14 amino acids. Germline loops: CDR1 GTSNPN, CDR2 SVGIG (reference sequence). With 1 base clipped from V and 9 bases from J, the junction kept 6 bases outside the gene matches.

About this clone: An end of the junction differs from the germline gene, which may be a read error. The chain recombines TRBV7-9 with TRBJ1-1; D remains ambiguous. CDR1 is SEHNR and CDR2 is FQNEAQ in the germline V gene (reference sequence). The CDR3 loop spans 13 amino acids. The CDR3 spells CASSLDSMGRRGF. Written as DNA, the CDR3 is TGTGCCAGCAGCTTAGATTCGATGGGCAGGCGGGGATTT.

This rearrangement joins TRBV9 to TRBJ2-3; D may match TRBD1 or TRBD2 (5 bases each). Germline lookup yields CDR1 SGDLS and CDR2 YYNGEE. This CDR3 comprises 15 residues. Trimming took off 2 bases at V and 2 bases at J, with 12 bases between the two ends. In DNA form, the CDR3 reads TGTGCCAGCAGCGTCGGGACGGTGGTCACAGATACGCAGTATTTT. This translates into CASSVGTVVTDTQYF.

The chain carries TRBV28 and TRBJ2-2, with TRBD2 matching 7 bases. Trimming took 3 bases from V and 1 from J; bases not matched to a gene: 5. CDR3 length: 16 residues. Germline-derived CDR1 and CDR2 are MDHEN and SYDVKM. In DNA form, the CDR3 reads TGTGCCAGCAGTTTGATTAGCGGGCGGAACACCGGGGAGCTGTTTTTT. This translates into CASSLISGRNTGELFF.

The rearrangement joins TRBV19 to TRBJ2-2; a possible D gene is TRBD1 (6 bases). Germline V CDR1 and CDR2: LNHDA, SQIVND (reference sequence). The CDR3 totals 13 residues. The germline V and J ends were trimmed by 4 bases and 6 bases, with 9 bases remaining between them. The CDR3 protein is CASSTPGAGELFF. Written as DNA, the CDR3 is TGTGCCAGTAGTACCCCAGGGGCCGGGGAGCTGTTTTTT.

The chain links TRBV7-9 to TRBJ2-1, with D uncertain. CDR3 length equals 11 residues. Trimming pared 5 bases from V and 8 bases from J, leaving 7 bases between. CDR1 is SEHNR and CDR2 is FQNEAQ in the germline V gene (reference sequence). This chain's CDR3 is CASSPMDEQFF. The CDR3 DNA is TGTGCCAGCAGCCCAATGGATGAGCAGTTCTTC.

The chain recombines TRBV27 with TRBJ2-7; D ambiguous. The CDR3 consists of 11 residues. V lost 5 bases and J 3 bases, leaving 5 bases between the germline ends. Looked up from germline, CDR1 is MNHEY and CDR2 is SMNVEV (reference sequence). The chain's CDR3 is CASSPLYEQYF. CDR3 nucleotide sequence: TGTGCCAGCAGTCCCCTCTACGAGCAGTACTTC.

The chain combines TRBV10-3 with TRBJ1-5, with a possible D match to TRBD1 (6 bases). The CDR3 runs to 14 residues. Germline V gives CDR1 ENHRY, CDR2 SYGVKD. The V end was cut by 4 bases, the J end by 5 bases, with 12 bases between. CDR3 coding DNA: TGTGCCATCAGTGGGGCCGGGGGCGATCAGCCCCAGCATTTT. Translation gives CAISGAGGDQPQHF.

This chain joins TRBV28 and TRBJ2-5; 13 nucleotides match TRBD2. Trimming removed 4 bases from V and 5 bases from J; junction bases left unmatched: 13. The CDR3 is 18 residues long. The germline CDR1 and CDR2 sequences are MDHEN and SYDVKM. In nucleotides, the CDR3 is TGTGCCAGCAGTTCCAACCCCGGGACTAGCGGGGTGGGGGAGACCCAGTACTTC. Translation gives CASSSNPGTSGVGETQYF.

The rearrangement links TRBV5-1 to TRBJ2-5, with no clear D. This CDR3 contains 13 residues. Germline V gene data show CDR1 as SGHRS and CDR2 as YFSETQ. V dropped 0 bases and J dropped 5 bases, with 8 bases sitting between them. CDR3 bases: TGCGCCAGCAGCTTGGGAGGCACGGAGACCCAGTACTTC. The encoded protein is CASSLGGTETQYF. The full variable domain, its missing parts supplied by reference TRBV5-1 and TRBJ2-5, is KAGVTQTPRYLIKTRGQQVTLSCSPISGHRSVSWYQQTPGQGLQFLFEYFSETQRNKGNFPGRFSGRQFSNSRSEMNVSTLELGDSALYLCASSLGGTETQYFGPGTRLLVL.

The chain combines TRBV7-9 with TRBJ2-4, with TRBD1 identical over 8 bases. Germline values: CDR1 SEHNR, CDR2 FQNEAQ (reference sequence). The V and J ends lost 4 bases and 6 bases, in that order; junction bases with no gene match: 5. The CDR3 is 14 residues long. The CDR3 reads CASSSRTGLNIQYF. The CDR3 DNA reads TGTGCCAGCAGCTCACGGACAGGGCTAAACATTCAGTACTTC.

The chain employs TRBV7-8 and TRBJ2-7, with D hard to call. This CDR3 has 16 residues. The V and J ends lost 3 bases and 0 bases respectively, with 15 bases between them. Per germline, CDR1 SGHVS and CDR2 FQNEAQ. DNA of the CDR3: TGTGCCAGCAGCTTTGAATCCCCCCTTACCTCCTACGAGCAGTACTTC. Amino acid sequence: CASSFESPLTSYEQYF.

A few counts support this clone. The chain carries TRBV11-2 and TRBJ2-7; TRBD1 matches 10 bases. Per the germline V gene, CDR1 is SGHAT and CDR2 is FQNNGV. CDR3 length: 16 amino acids. V lost 0 bases, J lost 4 bases, and 6 bases stayed unmatched. In nucleotides, the CDR3 is TGTGCCAGCAGCTTAGATTCCGGGACAGGGGTATACGAGCAGTACTTC. Its translation is CASSLDSGTGVYEQYF.

The chain is built from TRBV30 and TRBJ2-3; D call uncertain. V was cut by 0 bases and J by 2 bases, with 9 bases left in between. The CDR3 is 14 amino acids. Per the germline V gene, CDR1 is GTSNPN and CDR2 is SVGIG (reference sequence). CDR3 region: CAWSVSQITDTQYF. CDR3 sequence (DNA): TGTGCCTGGAGTGTCAGCCAGATCACAGATACGCAGTATTTT.

The chain couples TRBV7-2 to TRBJ2-3, with unresolved D. Trimming stripped 5 bases from V and 5 bases from J, with 11 bases between. The CDR3 length is 13 residues. Germline CDR1 and CDR2: SGHTA and FQGNSA. CDR3 sequence: CASSRVRQDTQYF. DNA for the CDR3: TGTGCCAGCAGCCGAGTTCGTCAAGATACGCAGTATTTT.

This clone was counted a few times. V gene TRBV7-8 combines with J gene TRBJ1-4, with D unclear. CDR1 is SGHVS, CDR2 FQNEAQ, per germline. Trimming stripped 5 bases from V and 3 bases from J, with 10 bases between. The CDR3 has 14 amino acids. CDR3 loop: CASSAGFANEKLFF. Written as DNA, the CDR3 is TGTGCCAGCAGCGCGGGGTTTGCTAATGAAAAACTGTTTTTT.

V gene TRBV5-8 combines with J gene TRBJ1-2; D call uncertain. Per the germline V gene, CDR1 is SGHTS and CDR2 is YDEGEE. The CDR3 extends over 13 amino acids. Trimming shortened V by 4 bases and J by 0 bases, and 7 bases separated the two germline ends. The CDR3 DNA follows: TGTGCCAGCAGCAGAGGGCCTAACTATGGCTACACCTTC. Translation gives CASSRGPNYGYTF.

The chain links TRBV28 to TRBJ2-3; D call uncertain. CDR3 length equals 11 residues. The V gene lost 5 bases and the J gene lost 3 bases, with 3 bases spanning the gap. In germline, CDR1 is MDHEN, CDR2 SYDVKM. The CDR3 bases are TGTGCCAGCAGTAAGACAGATACGCAGTATTTT. Translation: CASSKTDTQYF. The whole variable domain, remainder taken from reference TRBV28 and TRBJ2-3, is DVKVTQSSRYLVKRTGEKVFLECVQDMDHENMFWYRQDPGLGLRLIYFSYDVKMKEKGDIPEGYSVSREKKERFSLILESASTNQTSMYLCASSKTDTQYFGPGTRLTVL.

V and J are TRBV11-1 and TRBJ1-1; perhaps TRBD1 as D (5 bases). CDR1 and CDR2 (germline): SGHAT, FQDESV (reference sequence). Trimming pared 5 bases from V and 4 bases from J, leaving 17 bases between. This CDR3 contains 15 residues. In nucleotides, the CDR3 is TGTGCCAGCAGCCTAACCCCGAGAGGGGTCACTGAAGCTTTCTTT. Amino acid sequence: CASSLTPRGVTEAFF.

This sequence joins TRBV6-5 and TRBJ1-1; D unresolved. Germline V gene data show CDR1 as MNHEY and CDR2 as SVGAGI. Trimming removed 7 bases at V and 0 bases at J, with 12 bases between. This CDR3 has 14 residues. CDR3 in amino acids: CASKDLGMNTEAFF. CDR3 nucleotides: TGTGCCAGCAAAGACCTGGGGATGAACACTGAAGCTTTCTTT.

The chain couples TRBV7-9 to TRBJ2-2; the D is unclear. Per germline, CDR1 SEHNR and CDR2 FQNEAQ (reference sequence). V was trimmed by 3 bases and J by 1 base, leaving 6 bases between them. This CDR3 spans 14 amino acids. CDR3 nucleotides: TGTGCCAGCAGCTTTGGCTTGAACACCGGGGAGCTGTTTTTT. Amino acid sequence: CASSFGLNTGELFF.

This chain connects TRBV11-2 to TRBJ2-5; D may be TRBD1 (6 bases). The germline V and J ends were trimmed by 5 bases and 1 base, with 11 bases remaining between them. The CDR3 is 14 amino acids. Looked up from germline, CDR1 is SGHAT and CDR2 is FQNNGV. This chain's CDR3 is CASSLGGLQETQYF. CDR3 sequence (DNA): TGTGCCAGCAGCCTTGGGGGCCTCCAAGAGACCCAGTACTTC. The full variable domain, rest sourced from reference TRBV11-2 and TRBJ2-5, is EAGVAQSPRYKIIEKRQSVAFWCNPISGHATLYWYQQILGQGPKLLIQFQNNGVVDDSQLPKDRFSAERLKGVDSTLKIQPAKLEDSAVYLCASSLGGLQETQYFGPGTRLLVL.

The chain carries TRBV19 and TRBJ2-7; D is unresolved. The CDR3 has 10 residues. The V end was cut by 5 bases, the J end by 12 bases, with 11 bases between. From germline, CDR1 is LNHDA and CDR2 SQIVND (reference sequence). The CDR3 sequence: CASSDTQRYF. In DNA form, the CDR3 reads TGTGCCAGTAGTGACACCCAACGGTACTTC.

The V gene is TRBV27, the J gene TRBJ1-1, with TRBD1 matching over 8 bases. The CDR3 runs to 15 residues. Germline lookup yields CDR1 MNHEY and CDR2 SMNVEV (reference sequence). V lost 5 bases and J lost 1; bases outside the gene matches: 6. CDR3 region: CASSPLTGANTEAFF. In DNA, the CDR3 is TGTGCCAGCAGTCCACTGACAGGGGCGAACACTGAAGCTTTCTTT.